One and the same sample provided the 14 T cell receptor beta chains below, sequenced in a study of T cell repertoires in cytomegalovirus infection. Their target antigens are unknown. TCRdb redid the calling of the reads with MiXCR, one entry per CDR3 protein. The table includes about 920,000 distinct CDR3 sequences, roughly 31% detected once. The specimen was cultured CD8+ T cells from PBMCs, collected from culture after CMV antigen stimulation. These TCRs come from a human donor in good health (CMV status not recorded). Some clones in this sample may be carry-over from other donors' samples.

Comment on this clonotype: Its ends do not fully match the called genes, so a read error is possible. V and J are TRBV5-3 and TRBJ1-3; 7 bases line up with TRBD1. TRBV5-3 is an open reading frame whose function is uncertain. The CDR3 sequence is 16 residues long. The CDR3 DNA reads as TGTGCCAGCAGCTTGTCCCGAAGGGGGCCTGGAAACACCATATATTTT. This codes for CASSLSRRGPGNTIYF.

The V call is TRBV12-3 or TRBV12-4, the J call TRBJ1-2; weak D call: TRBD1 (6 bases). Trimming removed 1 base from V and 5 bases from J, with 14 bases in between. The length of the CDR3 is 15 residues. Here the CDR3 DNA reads TGTGCCAGCAGTTTAGGGAGCGGGGGGCCGTATGGCTACACCTTC. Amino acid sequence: CASSLGSGGPYGYTF.

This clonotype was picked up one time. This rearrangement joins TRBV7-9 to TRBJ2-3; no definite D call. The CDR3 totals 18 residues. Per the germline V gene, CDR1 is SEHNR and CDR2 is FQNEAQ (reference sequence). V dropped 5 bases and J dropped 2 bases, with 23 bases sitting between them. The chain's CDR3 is CASSPHAVDKLDTDTQYF. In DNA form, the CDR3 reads TGTGCCAGCAGCCCCCACGCGGTTGACAAGTTAGACACAGATACGCAGTATTTT.

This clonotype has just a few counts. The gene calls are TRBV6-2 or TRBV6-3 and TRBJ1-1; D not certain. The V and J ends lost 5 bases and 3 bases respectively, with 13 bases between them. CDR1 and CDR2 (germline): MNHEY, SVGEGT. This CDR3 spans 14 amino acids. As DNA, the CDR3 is TGTGCCAGCAGTCAAGATTGGAAGGACACTGAAGCTTTCTTT. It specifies CASSQDWKDTEAFF.

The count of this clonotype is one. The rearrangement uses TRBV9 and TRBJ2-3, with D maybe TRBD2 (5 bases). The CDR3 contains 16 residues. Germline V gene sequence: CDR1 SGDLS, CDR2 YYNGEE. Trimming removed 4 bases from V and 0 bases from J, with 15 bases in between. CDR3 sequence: CASSPRGAASTDTQYF. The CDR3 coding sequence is TGTGCCAGCAGCCCCCGGGGAGCGGCTAGCACAGATACGCAGTATTTT.

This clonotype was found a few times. CDR3 DNA sequence: TGTGCCAGCAGCTTAGATTTCCTTACCCTGAACACTGAAGCTTTCTTT. Translating gives CASSLDFLTLNTEAFF. This sequence joins TRBV11-1 and TRBJ1-1; D is unclear. The CDR3 contains 16 residues. CDR1 is SGHAT and CDR2 is FQDESV in the germline V gene (reference sequence). Trimming took 1 base from V and 0 from J, leaving 12 bases between them. Drawing the rest from reference TRBV11-1 and TRBJ1-1, the complete variable domain is EAEVAQSPRYKITEKSQAVAFWCDPISGHATLYWYRQILGQGPELLVQFQDESVVDDSQLPKDRFSAERLKGVDSTLKIQPAELGDSAMYLCASSLDFLTLNTEAFFGQGTRLTVV.

The CDR3 DNA reads as TGTGCCAGCAGCTTAAGAGGAATCGGCTATGGCTACACCTTC. This encodes CASSLRGIGYGYTF. The chain links TRBV7-9 to TRBJ1-2; D is unresolved. Germline CDR1 and CDR2: SEHNR and FQNEAQ (reference sequence). CDR3 length: 14 amino acids. Trimming pared 2 bases from V and 4 bases from J, leaving 11 bases between.

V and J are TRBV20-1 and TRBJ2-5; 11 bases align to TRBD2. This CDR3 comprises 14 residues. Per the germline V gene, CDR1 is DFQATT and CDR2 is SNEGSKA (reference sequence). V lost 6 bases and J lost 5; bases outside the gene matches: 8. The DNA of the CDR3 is TGCAGTGCCGAGGCTAGCGGGGGGTTGGAGACCCAGTACTTC. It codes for CSAEASGGLETQYF.

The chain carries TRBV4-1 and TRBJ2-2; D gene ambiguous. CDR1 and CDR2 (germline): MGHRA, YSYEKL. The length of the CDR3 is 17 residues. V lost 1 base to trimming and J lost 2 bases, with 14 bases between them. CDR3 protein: CASSQGLGLVNTGELFF. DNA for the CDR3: TGCGCCAGCAGCCAAGGTCTAGGGCTAGTCAACACCGGGGAGCTGTTTTTT.

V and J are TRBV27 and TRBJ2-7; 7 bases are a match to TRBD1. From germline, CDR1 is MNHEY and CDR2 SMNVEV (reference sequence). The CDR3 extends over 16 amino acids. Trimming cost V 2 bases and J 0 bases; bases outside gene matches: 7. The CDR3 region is CASSLEGTAHSYEQYF. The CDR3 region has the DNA TGTGCCAGCAGTTTAGAGGGGACAGCACACTCCTACGAGCAGTACTTC.

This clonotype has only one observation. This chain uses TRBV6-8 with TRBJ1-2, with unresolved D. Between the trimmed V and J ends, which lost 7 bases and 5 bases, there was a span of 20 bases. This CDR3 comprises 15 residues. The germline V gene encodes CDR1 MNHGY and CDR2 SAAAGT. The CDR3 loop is CASIQTPGLDYGYTF. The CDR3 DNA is TGTGCCAGCATTCAAACACCGGGTCTTGATTATGGCTACACCTTC.

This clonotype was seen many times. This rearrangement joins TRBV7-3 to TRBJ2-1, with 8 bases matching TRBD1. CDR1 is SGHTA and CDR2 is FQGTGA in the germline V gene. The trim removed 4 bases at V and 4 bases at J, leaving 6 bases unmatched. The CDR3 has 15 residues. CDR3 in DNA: TGTGCCAGCAGCTCGCCGGGACAGGCTTACAATGAGCAGTTCTTC. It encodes CASSSPGQAYNEQFF. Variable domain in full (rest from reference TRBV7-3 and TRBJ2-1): GAGVSQTPSNKVTEKGKYVELRCDPISGHTALYWYRQSLGQGPEFLIYFQGTGAADDSGLPNDRFFAVRPEGSVSTLKIQRTERGDSAVYLCASSSPGQAYNEQFFGPGTRLTVL.

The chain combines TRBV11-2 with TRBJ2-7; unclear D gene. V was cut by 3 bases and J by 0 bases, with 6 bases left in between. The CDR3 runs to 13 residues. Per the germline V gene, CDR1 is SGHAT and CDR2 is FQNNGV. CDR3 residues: CASSLALSYEQYV. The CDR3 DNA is TGTGCCAGCAGCTTGGCCCTCTCCTACGAGCAGTACGTC.

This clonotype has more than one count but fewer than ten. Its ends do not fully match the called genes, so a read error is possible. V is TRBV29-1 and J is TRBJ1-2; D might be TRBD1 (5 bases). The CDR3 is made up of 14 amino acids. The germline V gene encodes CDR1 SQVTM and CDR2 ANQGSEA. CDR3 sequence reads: CSVKQATLNYGYTF. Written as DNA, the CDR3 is TGTAGCGTGAAACAGGCTACTCTAAACTATGGCTACACCTTC.